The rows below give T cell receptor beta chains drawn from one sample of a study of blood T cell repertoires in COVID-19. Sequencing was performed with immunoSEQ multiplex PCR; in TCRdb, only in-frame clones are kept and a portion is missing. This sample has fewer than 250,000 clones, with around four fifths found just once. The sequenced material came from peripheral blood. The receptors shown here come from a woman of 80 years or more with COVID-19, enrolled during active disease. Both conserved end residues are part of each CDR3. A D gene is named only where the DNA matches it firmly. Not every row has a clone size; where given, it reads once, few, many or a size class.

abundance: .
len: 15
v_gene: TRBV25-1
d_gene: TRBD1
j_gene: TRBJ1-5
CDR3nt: TGTGCCAGCAGTGAATTTGGGACAGGGAATCAGCCCCAGCATTTT
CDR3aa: CASSEFGTGNQPQHF

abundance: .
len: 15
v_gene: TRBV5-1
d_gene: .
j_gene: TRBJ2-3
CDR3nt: TGCGCCAGCAGCTTGGAGAGTTACTCAGGGGATACGCAGTATTTT
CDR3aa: CASSLESYSGDTQYF

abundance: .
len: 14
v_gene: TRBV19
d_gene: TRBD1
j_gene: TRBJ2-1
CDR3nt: TGTGCCAGTAGTATGGGACAGCCACACAATGAGCAGTTCTTC
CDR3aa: CASSMGQPHNEQFF

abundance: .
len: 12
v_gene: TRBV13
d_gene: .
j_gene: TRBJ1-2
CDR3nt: TGTGCCAGCAGTTTAACGGGTTATGGCTACACCTTC
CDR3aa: CASSLTGYGYTF

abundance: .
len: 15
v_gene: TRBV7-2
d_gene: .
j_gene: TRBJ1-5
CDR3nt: TGTGCCAGCAGCTTAGCTACGGGGGGCAATCAGCCCCAGCATTTT
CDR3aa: CASSLATGGNQPQHF

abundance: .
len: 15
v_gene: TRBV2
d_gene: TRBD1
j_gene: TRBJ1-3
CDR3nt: TGTGCCAGCAGCGTGGACAGGGGTTCAGGAAACACCATATATTTT
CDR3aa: CASSVDRGSGNTIYF

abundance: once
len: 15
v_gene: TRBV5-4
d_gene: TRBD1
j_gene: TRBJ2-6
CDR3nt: TGTGCCAGCAGCGCTGTGCAGGGGGCTTTCAACGTCCTGACTTTC
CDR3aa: CASSAVQGAFNVLTF

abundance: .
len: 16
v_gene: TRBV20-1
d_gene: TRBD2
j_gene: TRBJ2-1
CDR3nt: TGCAGTGCTCGTGATAAGCTAGCGGGGTATTACAATGAGCAGTTCTTC
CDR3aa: CSARDKLAGYYNEQFF

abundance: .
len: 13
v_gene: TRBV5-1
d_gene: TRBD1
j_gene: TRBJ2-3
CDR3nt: TGCGCTTCAGGGGGCGCGAGCACAGATACGCAGTATTTT
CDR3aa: CASGGASTDTQYF

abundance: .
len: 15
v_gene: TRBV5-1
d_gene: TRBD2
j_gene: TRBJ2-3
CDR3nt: TGCGCCAGCAGCCCTACCAGCGGGGTAACAGATACGCAGTATTTT
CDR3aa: CASSPTSGVTDTQYF

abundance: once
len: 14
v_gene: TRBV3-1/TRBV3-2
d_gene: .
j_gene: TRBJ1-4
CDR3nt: TGTGCCAGCAGATCTCGGGCGGGGAATGAAAAACTGTTTTTT
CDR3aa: CASRSRAGNEKLFF

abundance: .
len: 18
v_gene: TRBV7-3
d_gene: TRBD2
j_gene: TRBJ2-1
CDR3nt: TGTGCCAGCAGCCCTCGGTCCGCTAGCGGGGGGGCATACAATGAGCAGTTCTTC
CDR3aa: CASSPRSASGGAYNEQFF

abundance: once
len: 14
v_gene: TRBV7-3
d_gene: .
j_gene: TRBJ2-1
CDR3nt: TGTGCCAGCAGCTTCGGACAGCCCTACAATGAGCAGTTCTTC
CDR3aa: CASSFGQPYNEQFF

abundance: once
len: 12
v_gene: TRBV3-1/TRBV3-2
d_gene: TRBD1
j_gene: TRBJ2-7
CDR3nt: TGTGCCAGCAGCCAGACAGGGAATGAGCAGTACTTC
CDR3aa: CASSQTGNEQYF

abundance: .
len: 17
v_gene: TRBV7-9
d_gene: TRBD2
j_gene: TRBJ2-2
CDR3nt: TGTGCCAGCAGCTTGGGCGGACTAGCGGGTGATACCGGGGAGCTGTTTTTT
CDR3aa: CASSLGGLAGDTGELFF

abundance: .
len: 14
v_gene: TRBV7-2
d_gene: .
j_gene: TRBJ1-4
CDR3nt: TGTGCCAGCAGCTTAGGGAGCCAGGGGGAAAAACTGTTTTTT
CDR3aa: CASSLGSQGEKLFF

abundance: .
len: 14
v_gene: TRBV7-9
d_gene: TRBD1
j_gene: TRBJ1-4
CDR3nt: TGTGCCAGCAGCCCGACAGGGGTTAATGAAAAACTGTTTTTT
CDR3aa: CASSPTGVNEKLFF

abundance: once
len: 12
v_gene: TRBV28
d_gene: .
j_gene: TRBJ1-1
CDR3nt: TGTGCAACCTCAGGACAGAACACTGAAGCTTTCTTT
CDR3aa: CATSGQNTEAFF

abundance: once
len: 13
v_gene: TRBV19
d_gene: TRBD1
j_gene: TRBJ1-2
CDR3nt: TGTGCCAGTAGAACTACAGGGGGCGATGGCTACACCTTC
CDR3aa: CASRTTGGDGYTF

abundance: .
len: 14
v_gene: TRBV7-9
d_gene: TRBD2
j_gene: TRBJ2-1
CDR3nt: TGTGCCAGCAGCTTTAGCGGGGGGGAATCTGGGCAGTTCTTC
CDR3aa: CASSFSGGESGQFF

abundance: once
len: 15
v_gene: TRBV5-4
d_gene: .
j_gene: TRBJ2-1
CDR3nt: TGTGCCAGCCACCCGGCCAGGGGGGCCTACAATGAGCAGTTCTTC
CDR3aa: CASHPARGAYNEQFF

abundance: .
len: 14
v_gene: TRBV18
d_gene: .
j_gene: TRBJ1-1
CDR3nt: TGTGCCAGCTCACCGTTTAGTCGTGAGACTGAAGCTTTCTTT
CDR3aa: CASSPFSRETEAFF

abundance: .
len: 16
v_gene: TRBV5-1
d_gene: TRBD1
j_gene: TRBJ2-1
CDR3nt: TGCGCCAGCAGCTTGCTGGGCCAGGGGGCCTACAATGAGCAGTTCTTC
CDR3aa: CASSLLGQGAYNEQFF

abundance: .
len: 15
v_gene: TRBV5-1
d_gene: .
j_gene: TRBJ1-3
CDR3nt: TGCGCCAGCAGCTTGGCCGGAGTCTCTGGAAACACCATATATTTT
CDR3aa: CASSLAGVSGNTIYF

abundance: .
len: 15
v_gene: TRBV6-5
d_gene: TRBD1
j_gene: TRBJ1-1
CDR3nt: TGTGCCAGCAGCTATAGACAGGGTGGGACCACTGAAGCTTTCTTT
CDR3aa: CASSYRQGGTTEAFF

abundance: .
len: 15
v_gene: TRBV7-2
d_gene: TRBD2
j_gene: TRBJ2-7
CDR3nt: TGTGCCAGCAGCTTAGATGCCGGGGGGGCCTACGAGCAGTACTTC
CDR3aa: CASSLDAGGAYEQYF

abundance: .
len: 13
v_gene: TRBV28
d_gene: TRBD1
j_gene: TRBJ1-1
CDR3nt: TGTGCCAGCAGCAAGACGAACAGGGGACTAGCTTTCTTT
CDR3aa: CASSKTNRGLAFF

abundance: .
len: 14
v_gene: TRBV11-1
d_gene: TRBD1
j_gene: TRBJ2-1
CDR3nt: TGTGCCAGCAGCTTAACGGGACAGGCACATGAGCAGTTCTTC
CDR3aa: CASSLTGQAHEQFF

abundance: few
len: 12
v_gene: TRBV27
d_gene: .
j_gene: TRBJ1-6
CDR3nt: TGTGCCAGCAGTCTCAGACCAGGCACCCTCCACTTT
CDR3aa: CASSLRPGTLHF

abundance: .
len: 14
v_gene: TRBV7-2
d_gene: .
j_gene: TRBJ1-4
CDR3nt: TGTGCCAGCAGCTTAAAGGGGTCCAATGAAAAACTGTTTTTT
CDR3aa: CASSLKGSNEKLFF

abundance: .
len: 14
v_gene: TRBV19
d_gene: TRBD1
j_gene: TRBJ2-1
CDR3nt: TGTGCCACCCGACAGGGGTCAACCTACAATGAGCAGTTCTTC
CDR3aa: CATRQGSTYNEQFF

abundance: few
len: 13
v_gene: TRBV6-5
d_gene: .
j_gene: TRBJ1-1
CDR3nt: TGTGCCAGCAGGAAGACGGGGAACACTGAAGCTTTCTTT
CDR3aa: CASRKTGNTEAFF

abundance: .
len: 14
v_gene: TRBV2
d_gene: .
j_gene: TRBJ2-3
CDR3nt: TGTGCCAGCAGTCTCATGACAGACACAGATACGCAGTATTTT
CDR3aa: CASSLMTDTDTQYF

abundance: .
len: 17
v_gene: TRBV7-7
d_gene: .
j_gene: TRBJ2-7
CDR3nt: TGTGCCAGCAGCTTAGGGCAGGTCCTCCCCATCCGCCACGAGCAGTACTTC
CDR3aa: CASSLGQVLPIRHEQYF

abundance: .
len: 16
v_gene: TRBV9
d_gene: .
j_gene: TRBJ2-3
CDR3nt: TGTGCCAGCAGCGTAGTTGGCGGGGCGATTGCAGATACGCAGTATTTT
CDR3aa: CASSVVGGAIADTQYF

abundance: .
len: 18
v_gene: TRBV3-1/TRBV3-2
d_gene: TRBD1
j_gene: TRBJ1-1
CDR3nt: TGTGCCAGCAGCCCATTGAGGGGGGGTGGGACAGGAAGGACTGAAGCTTTCTTT
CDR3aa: CASSPLRGGGTGRTEAFF

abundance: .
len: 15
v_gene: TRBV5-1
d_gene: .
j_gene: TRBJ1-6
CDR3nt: TGCGCCAGCAGCACTGAAGGGGGTAGAAATTCACCCCTCCACTTT
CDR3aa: CASSTEGGRNSPLHF

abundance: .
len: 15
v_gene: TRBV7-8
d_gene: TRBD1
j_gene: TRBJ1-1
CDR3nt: TGTGCCAGCAGCCTATTTGGACAGGGCAGCATCGGAGCTTTCTTT
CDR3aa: CASSLFGQGSIGAFF

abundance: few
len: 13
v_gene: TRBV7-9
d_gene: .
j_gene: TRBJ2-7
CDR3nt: TGTGCCAGCAGCCTCAACTGGGAGAACGAGCAGTACTTC
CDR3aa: CASSLNWENEQYF

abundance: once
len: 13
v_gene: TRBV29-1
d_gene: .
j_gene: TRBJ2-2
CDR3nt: TGCGGCGTTGACTCTCTCGAGGCCGGGGAGCTGTTTTTT
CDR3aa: CGVDSLEAGELFF

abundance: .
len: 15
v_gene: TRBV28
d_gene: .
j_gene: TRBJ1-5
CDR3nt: TGTGCCAGCAGTTCCCTAGACAGGAACAATCAGCCCCAGCATTTT
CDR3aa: CASSSLDRNNQPQHF

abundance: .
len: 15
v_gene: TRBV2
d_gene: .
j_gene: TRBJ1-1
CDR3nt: TGTGCCAGCAGGTCCCCAGTTGGGTCGGGCACTGAAGCTTTCTTT
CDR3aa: CASRSPVGSGTEAFF

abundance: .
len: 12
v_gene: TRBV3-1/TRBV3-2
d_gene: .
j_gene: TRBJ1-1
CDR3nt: TGTGCCAGCAGCCAACTAAACACTGAAGCTTTCTTT
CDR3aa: CASSQLNTEAFF

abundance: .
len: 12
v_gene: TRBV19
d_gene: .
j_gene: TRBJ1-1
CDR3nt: TGTGCCAGTAGTGCTAGGAACACTGAAGCTTTCTTT
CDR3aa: CASSARNTEAFF

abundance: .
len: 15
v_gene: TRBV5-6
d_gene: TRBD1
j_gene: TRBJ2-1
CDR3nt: TGTGCCAGCAGCTCCCGGGACAGGGGCTGGAATGAGCAGTTCTTC
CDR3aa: CASSSRDRGWNEQFF

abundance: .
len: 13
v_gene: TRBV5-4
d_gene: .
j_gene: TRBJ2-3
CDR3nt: TGTGCCAGCAGCTTACCCGGGACAGATACGCAGTATTTT
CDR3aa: CASSLPGTDTQYF

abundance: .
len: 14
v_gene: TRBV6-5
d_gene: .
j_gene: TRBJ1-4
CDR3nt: TGTGCCAGCAGACAGGGTGACACTAATGAAAAACTGTTTTTT
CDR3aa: CASRQGDTNEKLFF

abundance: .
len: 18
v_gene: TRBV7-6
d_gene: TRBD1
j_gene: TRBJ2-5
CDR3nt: TGTGCCAGCAGCTCGCGGCGTGCAGGACAGGGGTTCGATGAGACCCAGTACTTC
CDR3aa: CASSSRRAGQGFDETQYF

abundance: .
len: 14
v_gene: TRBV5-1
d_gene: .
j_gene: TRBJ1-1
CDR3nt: TGCGCCAGCAGCTCGGGACTTACGAACACTGAAGCTTTCTTT
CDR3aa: CASSSGLTNTEAFF

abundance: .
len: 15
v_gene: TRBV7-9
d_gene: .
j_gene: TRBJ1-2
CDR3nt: TGTGCCAGCAGCTTAGTTGGCAGGGGCAACTATGGCTACACCTTC
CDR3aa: CASSLVGRGNYGYTF

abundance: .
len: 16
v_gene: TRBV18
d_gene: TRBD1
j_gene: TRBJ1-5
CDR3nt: TGTGCCAGCTCCCTTGGACAGGGTGGTGGCAATCAGCCCCAGCATTTT
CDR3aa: CASSLGQGGGNQPQHF

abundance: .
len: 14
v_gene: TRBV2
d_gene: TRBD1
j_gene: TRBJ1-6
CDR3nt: TGTGCCAGCAGTGAACAGGGGGCTAATTCACCCCTCCACTTT
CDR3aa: CASSEQGANSPLHF

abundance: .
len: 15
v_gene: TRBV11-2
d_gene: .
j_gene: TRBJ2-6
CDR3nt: TGTGCCAGCAGCTTATCAGGTTCCGGGGCCAACGTCCTGACTTTC
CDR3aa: CASSLSGSGANVLTF

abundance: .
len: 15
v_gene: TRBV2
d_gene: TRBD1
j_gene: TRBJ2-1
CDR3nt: TGTGCCAGCAAGATACCCCAGGGGGTCCACAATGAGCAGTTCTTC
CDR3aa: CASKIPQGVHNEQFF

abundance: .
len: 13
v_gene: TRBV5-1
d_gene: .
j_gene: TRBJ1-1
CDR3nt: TGCGCCAGCAGTCAAGACAGGAACACTGAAGCTTTCTTT
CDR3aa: CASSQDRNTEAFF

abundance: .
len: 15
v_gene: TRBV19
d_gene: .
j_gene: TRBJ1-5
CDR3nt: TGTGCCAGTACCTCACTTGCAGGGGCCGAACAGCCCCAGCATTTT
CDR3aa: CASTSLAGAEQPQHF

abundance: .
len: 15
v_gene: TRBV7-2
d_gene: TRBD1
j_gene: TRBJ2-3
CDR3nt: TGTGCCAGCAGCCCCCCGGGCAGGGGGCGGGATACGCAGTATTTT
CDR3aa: CASSPPGRGRDTQYF